The subject of this entry is one T cell receptor (beta chain). Its antigen is currently unknown. V shed 0 bases and J 5 bases; nucleotides not matched to a gene: 5. This CDR3 comprises 15 residues. Germline V gene lookup returns CDR1 SGHRS and CDR2 YFSETQ. Method: immunoSEQ multiplex PCR; TCRdb's copy keeps in-frame clones and lacks some. The sample includes about 15,000 clones, about four fifths of them seen just once. This sample was included in a study of T cells after posttransplantation cyclophosphamide. The study, taken as a whole, reports: Donor-recipient repertoire similarity was low at 1-2 months, rising over year one. Recipient CMV seropositivity and CMV reactivation strongly tracked TRB clonality.

Material for sequencing was memory CD4+ T cells sorted from PBMCs. V and J are TRBV5-1 and TRBJ2-5, with 9 bases matching TRBD1. This sequence was found in a man aged 45 to 65. The CDR3: CASSLGDRDWETQYF. The CDR3 DNA sequence: TGCGCCAGCAGCTTGGGGGACAGGGATTGGGAGACCCAGTACTTC.